The present T cell receptor (beta chain) was sequenced within a study of T-cell memory formation after mild COVID-19 (dated by TCRdb to about 2021). With regard to the full study: TCR sequence clusters from the two donors were found to be largely donor specific. In two donors, T-cell clones that expanded and contracted after mild COVID-19 were followed by sequencing TCRalpha and TCRbeta repertoires longitudinally. Two young, previously healthy adult volunteers, one female and one male, were included in the cohort.

Sequencing relied on an Illumina NovaSeq 6000. Using 5'RACE with constant-segment primers, TCRalpha and TCRbeta cDNA libraries were constructed, with sample barcodes and unique molecular identifiers added in the process. RNA was extracted from every sample with Trizol reagent. The libraries were amplified in two PCR steps, and the second step added a second sample barcode and Illumina TruSeq adapters. Sequencing of libraries was performed on an Illumina NovaSeq with 2 x 150 bp paired-end reads. Regarding the original processing steps: Reads were demultiplexed and collapsed into UMI-guided consensus sequences with migec v1.2.7. Using mixcr v2.1.11, the UMI consensuses were aligned to TRA and TRB V and J templates and assembled into clonotypes. A clonotype was counted as expanded or contracted only when both edgeR and NoisET called the clonotype significant, with the noise models trained on biological replicates. edgeR calls used a false discovery rate-adjusted p below 0.01 and a log2 fold-change threshold of 1. As an exploratory analysis of dynamics, max-normalized trajectories of the 1000 most abundant clonotypes were examined by PCA with hierarchical clustering. Each responding clone was given a CD4 or CD8 phenotype based on the CD4+ and CD8+ repertoires, which had been sequenced separately. TCRdb reprocessing: public reads trimmed at Q25 with fastp, clones called with MiXCR, in-frame beta chains kept. Rows with a matching CDR3 protein are joined into one entry that keeps the most common DNA and genes. For this entry, the V and J calls and clone size follow TCRdb and not the study's own pipeline. This sample comprises around 370,000 distinct CDR3 sequences, more than 20% of them detected only once. The biggest ten clones account for roughly an eighth of the sample.

Findings and caveats that apply to the study as a whole: From day 15 to 85, contracting clones showed balanced CD4/CD8 phenotypes, whereas a second wave of clones that expanded from day 15 to 37 leaned towards CD4+. Some responding clones were found in pre-infection memory, which suggests that pre-existing cross-reactive memory T cells took part in the SARS-CoV-2 response. Contracting CD4+ clones turned up mainly in the CM and EM memory subsets, whereas EMRA was where CD8+ clones were enriched. SARS-CoV-2 specificity of the second-wave clones peaking on day 37 was not confirmed. Only two mild cases were covered by the study, and larger cohorts that include severe cases with pre-infection samples were considered necessary.

Ficoll-Paque density gradient centrifugation was used to isolate PBMCs. As to this clonotype: Its antigen remains unidentified. No much larger clone is present one base from it, and per-base qualities are unavailable.

The source is an adult woman who had mild COVID-19 (a few samples of this study predate the infection). The sample titles of this study are shuffled in the database, so cell type and time point are left out; the donor was told from shared clones. Material for sequencing was PBMCs or a T cell subset sorted from them (not recorded which).

The sequence in DNA is TGTGCCAGCAGCTCTACTGACAGGGGCTACGAGCAGTACTTC. Its translation is CASSSTDRGYEQYF. This chain is built from TRBV7-9 and TRBJ2-7, with 8 middle bases fitting TRBD1. The junction shows trimming of 4 bases on V and 3 bases on J, and the gene matches do not reach 5 bases of it. According to the germline V gene (reference sequence), CDR1 reads SEHNR and CDR2 reads FQNEAQ. The CDR3 sequence holds 14 residues, the cysteine and phenylalanine included. The read is trimmed to its CDR3 DNA, 42 bases read in frame from base 1.